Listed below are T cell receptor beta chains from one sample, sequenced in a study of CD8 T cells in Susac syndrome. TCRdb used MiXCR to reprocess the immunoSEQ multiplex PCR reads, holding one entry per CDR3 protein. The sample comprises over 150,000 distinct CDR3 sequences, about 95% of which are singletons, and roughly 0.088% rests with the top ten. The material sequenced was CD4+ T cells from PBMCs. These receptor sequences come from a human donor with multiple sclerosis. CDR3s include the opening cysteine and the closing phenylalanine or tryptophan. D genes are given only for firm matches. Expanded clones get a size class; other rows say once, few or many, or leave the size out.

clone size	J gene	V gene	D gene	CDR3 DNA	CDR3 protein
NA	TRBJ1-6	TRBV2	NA	TGTGCCAGCACTCGAACTTGGTCAGGGTGGGATAATTCACCCCTCCACTTT	CASTRTWSGWDNSPLHF
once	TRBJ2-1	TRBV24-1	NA	TGTGCCACCAGAAGCCCAGGAGGGGACAACTACAATGAGCAGTTCTTC	CATRSPGGDNYNEQFF
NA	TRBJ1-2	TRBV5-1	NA	TGCGCCAGCAGCCCAAGGGCCGTGGGCGGCGGCTATGGTGGCTACACCTTC	CASSPRAVGGGYGGYTF
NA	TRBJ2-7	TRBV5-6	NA	TGTGCCAGCAGCTATTTTTACGAGCAGTACTTC	CASSYFYEQYF
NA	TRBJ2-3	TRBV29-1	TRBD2	TGCAGCACAGCTTCAGGGTCGACTAGCGGGAGGGTAGATACGCAGTATTTT	CSTASGSTSGRVDTQYF
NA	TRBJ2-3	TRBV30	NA	TGTGCCTGGAGTAAAAAGGGCCTTGCGGCAGATACGCAGTATTTT	CAWSKKGLAADTQYF
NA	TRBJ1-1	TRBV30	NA	TGTGCCTGGAGCTTGGTCGGGAACACTGAAGCTTTCTTT	CAWSLVGNTEAFF
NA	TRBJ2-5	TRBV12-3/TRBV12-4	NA	TGTGCCAGCAGTTCGGGGGCTACAGTCCAAGAGACCCAGTACTTC	CASSSGATVQETQYF
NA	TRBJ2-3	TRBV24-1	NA	TGTGCCACCAGTGATTTGTCCACCGGCACAGATACGCAGTATTTT	CATSDLSTGTDTQYF
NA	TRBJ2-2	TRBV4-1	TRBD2	TGCGCCAGCAGCCAAGATCGGGCTAGCGGGGTTCTCACCGGGGAGCTGTTTTTT	CASSQDRASGVLTGELFF
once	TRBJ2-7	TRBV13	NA	TGTGCCAGCAAGGTAGGGGATAGCGAGCAGTACTTC	CASKVGDSEQYF
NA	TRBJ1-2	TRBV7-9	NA	TGTGCCAGCAGCTTAGAATCTCCTTATGGCTACACCTTC	CASSLESPYGYTF
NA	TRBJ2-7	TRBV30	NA	TGTGCCTGGAGTGTCGGGGGATTCGAGCAGTACTTC	CAWSVGGFEQYF
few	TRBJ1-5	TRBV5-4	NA	TGTGCCAGCAGCTTGGACAGGAATCAGCCCCAGCATTTT	CASSLDRNQPQHF
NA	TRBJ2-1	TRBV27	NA	TGTGCCAGCAGTTTATATGGAGGCCATGAGCAGTTCTTC	CASSLYGGHEQFF
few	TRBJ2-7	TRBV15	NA	TGTGCCACCAGCAGAGATCGCGGCGAGCAGTACTTC	CATSRDRGEQYF
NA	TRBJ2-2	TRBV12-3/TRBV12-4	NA	TGTGCCAGCAGCCGACCCCGGGCCACCGGGGAGCTGTTTTTT	CASSRPRATGELFF
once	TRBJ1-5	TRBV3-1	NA	TGTGCCAGCGGCGCCGGGAGGGGGTCAAGTAGCAATCAGCCCCAGCATTTT	CASGAGRGSSSNQPQHF
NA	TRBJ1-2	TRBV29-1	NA	TGCAGCGTTGAGGGGGGAGCCTATGGCTACACCTTC	CSVEGGAYGYTF
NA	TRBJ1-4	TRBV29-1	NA	TGCAGCGTTGAGAGCTCAACTAATGAAAAACTGTTTTTT	CSVESSTNEKLFF
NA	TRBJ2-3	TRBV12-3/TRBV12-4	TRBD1	TGTGCCAGCAGAGAAACAGGGGTCGGCACAGATACGCAGTATTTT	CASRETGVGTDTQYF
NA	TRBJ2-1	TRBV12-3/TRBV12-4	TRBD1	TGTGCCAGCAGCTTGGGACAGGGTAATGAGCAGTTCTTC	CASSLGQGNEQFF
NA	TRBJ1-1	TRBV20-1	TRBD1	TGCAGTGCTAGAGGAGCCAACACAGGGGCTGTCACTGAAGCTTTCTTT	CSARGANTGAVTEAFF
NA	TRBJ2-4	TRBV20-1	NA	TGCAGTGCTAGGCCGGCCGGGACGACGTGGGGAAGGAACATTCAGTACTTC	CSARPAGTTWGRNIQYF
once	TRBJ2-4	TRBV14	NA	TGTGCCAGCAGCCAAGTCCCGGGAGCTGCGGGCATTCAGTACTTC	CASSQVPGAAGIQYF
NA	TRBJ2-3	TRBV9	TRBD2	TGTGCCAGCAACGTAGCGGGGGGCATGAGCACAGATACGCAGTATTTT	CASNVAGGMSTDTQYF
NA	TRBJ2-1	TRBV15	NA	TGTGCCACCAGCAGAGATCAGGGTGTAAGGGAGCAGTTCTTC	CATSRDQGVREQFF
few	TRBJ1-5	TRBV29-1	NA	TGCAGCGTTGCCACCGGGAATAGCAATCAGCCCCAGCATTTT	CSVATGNSNQPQHF
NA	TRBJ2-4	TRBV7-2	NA	TGTGCCAGCAGCTTTAACGTGGGGAACATTCAGTACTTC	CASSFNVGNIQYF
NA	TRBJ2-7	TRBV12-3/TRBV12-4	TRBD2	TGTGCCAGCAGTCCTTACGGGGGGACTGCATACGAGCAGTACTTC	CASSPYGGTAYEQYF
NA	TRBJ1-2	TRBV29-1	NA	TGCAGCGTTGATGAGGGAAGCTATGGCTACACCTTC	CSVDEGSYGYTF
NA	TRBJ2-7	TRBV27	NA	TGTGCCAGCAGATGGGCCGGGGCCTACGAGCAGTACTTC	CASRWAGAYEQYF
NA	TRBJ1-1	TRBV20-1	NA	TGCAGTGCTAGATCGATGACCGTGGGGAACACTGAAGCTTTCTTT	CSARSMTVGNTEAFF
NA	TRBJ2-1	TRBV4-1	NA	TGCGCCAGCGCTAGGCAAGGGGGGTCCTACAATGAGCAGTTCTTC	CASARQGGSYNEQFF
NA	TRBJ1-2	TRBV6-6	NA	TGTGCCAGCACCTGGGGGGGAGGCTACACCTTC	CASTWGGGYTF
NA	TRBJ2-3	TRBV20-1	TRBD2	TGCAGTGCCCTTCCCCGGACTAGCAACGCAGATACGCAGTATTTT	CSALPRTSNADTQYF
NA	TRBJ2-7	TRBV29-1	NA	TGCAGCGTTGAAAGCGGGGACAGGTTGAGCTCCTACGAGCAGTACTTC	CSVESGDRLSSYEQYF
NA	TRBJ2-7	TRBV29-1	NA	TGCAGCTCCCTAAGCCCGGGTCCTTCGCACGAGCAGTACTTC	CSSLSPGPSHEQYF
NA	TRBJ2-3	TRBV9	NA	TGTGCCACATCTCCGGGGGCGACAGATACGCAGTATTTT	CATSPGATDTQYF
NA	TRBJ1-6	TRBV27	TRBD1	TGTGCCAGCAGCCGGGACAGAAATTCACCCCTCCACTTT	CASSRDRNSPLHF
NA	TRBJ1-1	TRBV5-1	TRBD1	TGCGCCAGCAGCTTAGAGGGACAGAGGTCTGAAGCTTTCTTT	CASSLEGQRSEAFF
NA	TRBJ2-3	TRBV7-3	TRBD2	TGTGCTTCTAGCGGGAGGGGCGCAGATACGCAGTATTTT	CASSGRGADTQYF
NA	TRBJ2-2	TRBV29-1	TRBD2	TGCAGCACTGGTAGCGGGACGAACACCGGGGAGCTGTTTTTT	CSTGSGTNTGELFF
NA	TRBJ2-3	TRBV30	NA	TGTGCCTGGAGTGCTCTAGGGCGGAAGTCAGATACGCAGTATTTT	CAWSALGRKSDTQYF
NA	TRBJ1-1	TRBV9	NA	TGTGCCAGCAGTGGGGGCTATCCTCGGGACACTGAAGCTTTCTTT	CASSGGYPRDTEAFF
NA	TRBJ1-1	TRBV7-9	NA	TGTGCCAGCAGCTCCGGGGACGTAACGAACACTGAAGCTTTCTTT	CASSSGDVTNTEAFF
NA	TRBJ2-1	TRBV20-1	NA	TGCAGTGCCCCGGCCCCTTCCTCAGTGCATGAGCAGTTCTTC	CSAPAPSSVHEQFF
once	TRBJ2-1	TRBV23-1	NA	TGCGCCAGCAGTTGGAGGTCGGCGTTTAGGTACAATGAGCAGTTCTTC	CASSWRSAFRYNEQFF
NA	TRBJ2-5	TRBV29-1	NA	TGCAGCGTGGCCCGAGGGACACACGAAGAGACCCAGTACTTC	CSVARGTHEETQYF
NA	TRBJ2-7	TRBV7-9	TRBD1	TGTGCCAGCAGCTTAGGGACAGGCGCTGCTTTCTACGAGCAGTACTTC	CASSLGTGAAFYEQYF
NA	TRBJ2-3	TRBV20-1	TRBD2	TGCAGTGCTAGAACTAGCGTGAGTGGGAATACGCAGTATTTT	CSARTSVSGNTQYF